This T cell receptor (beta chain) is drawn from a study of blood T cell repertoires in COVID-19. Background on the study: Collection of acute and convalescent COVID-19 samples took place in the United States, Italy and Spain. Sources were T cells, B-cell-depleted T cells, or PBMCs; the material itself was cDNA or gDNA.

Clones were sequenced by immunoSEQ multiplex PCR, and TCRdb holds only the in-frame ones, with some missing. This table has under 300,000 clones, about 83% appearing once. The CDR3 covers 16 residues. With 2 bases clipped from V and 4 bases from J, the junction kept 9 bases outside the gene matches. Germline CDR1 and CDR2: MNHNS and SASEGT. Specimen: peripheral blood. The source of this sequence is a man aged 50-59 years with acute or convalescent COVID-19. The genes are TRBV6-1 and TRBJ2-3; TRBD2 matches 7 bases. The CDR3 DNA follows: TGTGCCAGCAGTGAATCTGGGAGGGCGGGGTCAGATACGCAGTATTTT. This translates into CASSESGRAGSDTQYF.